One sample yielded the 20 T cell receptor beta chains listed below, sequenced in a study of beta chain features in type 1 diabetes. General observations from the study: Moderate but significant shortening of TCRB CDR3s was recorded in all four CD4+ subsets from Type 1 diabetes patients.

Expressed TCRB transcripts got sequenced, as all isolated RNA was reverse transcribed. Produced via immunoSEQ multiplex PCR; TCRdb's table is partial and in-frame only. Of 50,000 to 70,000 clones in the sample, roughly 52% were seen once. No cognate antigen is known for these TCRs. Sequenced material: Tregs from blood. The receptors here all came from a woman between 40 and 50 years old with type 1 diabetes.

This clone was found a few times. The rearrangement uses TRBV29-1 and TRBJ2-7; 7 bases are a match to TRBD1. With V trimmed by 6 bases and J by 3 bases, 5 bases remained unmatched. Germline V gene lookup returns CDR1 SQVTM and CDR2 ANQGSEA. CDR3 length: 12 amino acids. The CDR3 is CSVLGQFYEQYF. The CDR3 DNA sequence: TGCAGCGTCCTGGGACAGTTCTACGAGCAGTACTTC.

The chain uses TRBV19 and TRBJ2-2; 7 bases fit TRBD2. From germline, CDR1 is LNHDA and CDR2 SQIVND (reference sequence). The junction had 17 bases not matched to a gene; V was cut back by 10 bases and J by 6 bases. There are 16 residues in the CDR3. The CDR3 here is CATKRVAGSAAGELFF. Written as DNA, the CDR3 is TGTGCCACCAAAAGGGTAGCGGGCAGCGCGGCCGGGGAGCTGTTTTTT.

The sample holds a few counts of this clone. The chain recombines TRBV28 with TRBJ2-7; 7 nucleotides agree with TRBD2. The trim removed 5 bases at V and 0 bases at J, leaving 4 bases unmatched. Looked up from germline, CDR1 is MDHEN and CDR2 is SYDVKM. The CDR3 is made up of 14 amino acids. This CDR3 reads CASSVTSNSYEQYF. The CDR3, as DNA: TGTGCCAGCAGTGTGACTAGCAACTCCTACGAGCAGTACTTC.

This clone occurred once. The chain employs TRBV7-9 and TRBJ2-7; the match to TRBD2 covers 9 bases. CDR1 and CDR2 from the germline V gene are SEHNR and FQNEAQ (reference sequence). This CDR3 spans 16 amino acids. V lost 0 bases, J lost 1 base, and 4 bases stayed unmatched. The CDR3 loop reads CASSLALAGRSYEQYF. Written as DNA, the CDR3 is TGTGCCAGCAGCTTAGCGCTAGCGGGACGATCCTACGAGCAGTACTTC.

This sequence joins TRBV7-2 and TRBJ2-1; 10 bases agree with TRBD2. This CDR3 has 16 amino acids. V was pared by 5 bases and J by 4 bases, with 8 bases of the junction left unmatched. Germline loops: CDR1 SGHTA, CDR2 FQGNSA. In DNA, the CDR3 is TGTGCCAGCAGCGTCTTTGGACTAGCGGCTTACAATGAGCAGTTCTTC. It codes for CASSVFGLAAYNEQFF.

The chain couples TRBV5-1 to TRBJ1-5, with D perhaps TRBD1 (5 bases). The CDR3 is 15 amino acids. Trimming stripped 4 bases from V and 6 bases from J, with 17 bases between. From germline, CDR1 is SGHRS and CDR2 YFSETQ. The CDR3 coding sequence is TGCGCCAGCAGCCCGTTTGGGGACTCCGGTCAGCCCCAGCATTTT. It encodes CASSPFGDSGQPQHF.

The rearrangement links TRBV4-1 to TRBJ1-1; no reliable D call. CDR3 size: 15 residues. Trimming removed 0 bases from V and 1 base from J, with 9 bases in between. Germline loops: CDR1 MGHRA, CDR2 YSYEKL. DNA for the CDR3: TGCGCCAGCAGCCAAGACCCCCCTAGGAACACTGAAGCTTTCTTT. This codes for CASSQDPPRNTEAFF.

The chain couples TRBV20-1 to TRBJ2-7, with D possibly TRBD1 on 6 matching bases. The germline V gene has CDR1 DFQATT and CDR2 SNEGSKA (reference sequence). CDR3 size: 11 residues. Trimming stripped 6 bases from V and 1 base from J, with 7 bases between. The CDR3 is CSAGGSYEQYF. CDR3 bases: TGCAGTGCAGGGGGTTCCTACGAGCAGTACTTC.

The chain combines TRBV7-2 with TRBJ1-2, with a tentative D call TRBD1 (6 bases). Per germline, CDR1 SGHTA and CDR2 FQGNSA. The V and J ends lost 4 bases and 2 bases respectively, with 8 bases between them. The CDR3 has 13 amino acids. The CDR3 DNA sequence: TGTGCCAGCAGCTGGGACACGAACTATGGCTACACCTTC. This codes for CASSWDTNYGYTF. Combining the CDR3 with reference TRBV7-2 and TRBJ1-2 gives the whole variable domain GAGVSQSPSNKVTEKGKDVELRCDPISGHTALYWYRQSLGQGLEFLIYFQGNSAPDKSGLPSDRFSAERTGGSVSTLTIQRTQQEDSAVYLCASSWDTNYGYTFGSGTRLTVV.

V is TRBV7-2 and J is TRBJ2-1; D ambiguous. V lost 4 bases to trimming and J lost 2 bases, with 18 bases between them. This CDR3 is 17 amino acids long. Per germline, CDR1 SGHTA and CDR2 FQGNSA. The CDR3 sequence is CASSSLPIVTPYNEQFF. The CDR3, as DNA: TGTGCCAGCAGCTCGCTCCCTATAGTCACCCCCTACAATGAGCAGTTCTTC.

The V and J genes are TRBV7-9 and TRBJ2-7; possibly TRBD1 for D (5 bases). CDR3 length: 15 residues. Germline CDR1 reads SEHNR; CDR2 reads FQNEAQ (reference sequence). The V end lost 3 bases, the J end lost 0 bases, and 12 bases lay between the germline ends. The CDR3 region is CASSLWGGNSYEQYF. The CDR3 coding sequence is TGTGCCAGCAGCTTGTGGGGCGGCAACTCCTACGAGCAGTACTTC.

This clone was detected a few times. The chain employs TRBV10-3 and TRBJ2-5; TRBD2 might be the D (6 bases). CDR3 size: 13 residues. Trimming removed 4 bases from V and 7 bases from J, with 13 bases in between. In germline, CDR1 is ENHRY, CDR2 SYGVKD. The CDR3 sequence: CAISGEVGGTQYF. Here the CDR3 DNA reads TGTGCCATCAGTGGAGAGGTCGGGGGGACCCAGTACTTC.

This clone was recorded a few times. The gene calls are TRBV19 and TRBJ2-1; 7 bases are shared with TRBD1. V lost 5 bases to trimming and J lost 7 bases; unmatched junction nucleotides: 8. CDR1 and CDR2 (germline): LNHDA, SQIVND (reference sequence). The CDR3 runs 14 residues. The CDR3 loop is CASSQGDHGNEQFF. As DNA, the CDR3 is TGTGCCAGTAGTCAGGGGGACCACGGGAATGAGCAGTTCTTC.

The V and J genes are TRBV7-3 and TRBJ2-3, with TRBD1 as a possible D gene (7 bases). Germline loops: CDR1 SGHTA, CDR2 FQGTGA. This CDR3 region has 14 residues. Trimming stripped 2 bases from V and 3 bases from J, with 9 bases between. In DNA form, the CDR3 reads TGTGCCAGCAGCTTACAGGGGGGAACAGATACGCAGTATTTT. Protein: CASSLQGGTDTQYF.

This chain's CDR3 is CAWTVGPNTGELFF. The CDR3 DNA sequence: TGTGCCTGGACGGTGGGCCCGAACACCGGGGAGCTGTTTTTT. The chain joins TRBV30 to TRBJ2-2; D not certain. Germline V lookup: CDR1 GTSNPN, CDR2 SVGIG (reference sequence). The CDR3 contains 14 residues. Trimming took off 4 bases at V and 0 bases at J, with 9 bases between the two ends. Variable domain in full (rest from reference TRBV30 and TRBJ2-2): SQTIHQWPATLVQPVGSPLSLECTVEGTSNPNLYWYRQAAGRGLQLLFYSVGIGQISSEVPQNLSASRPQDRQFILSSKKLLLSDSGFYLCAWTVGPNTGELFFGEGSRLTVL.

This clone was seen more than once but under ten times. The chain has TRBV28 and TRBJ1-1; 7 bases map to TRBD1. The junction had 7 bases not matched to a gene; V was cut back by 6 bases and J by 0 bases. There are 15 residues in the CDR3. CDR1 and CDR2 from the germline V gene are MDHEN and SYDVKM. The CDR3: CASRTQGKVNTEAFF. Written as DNA, the CDR3 is TGTGCCAGCAGGACACAGGGGAAGGTGAACACTGAAGCTTTCTTT.

The chain has TRBV5-4 and TRBJ1-1; D ambiguous. Germline values: CDR1 SGHNT, CDR2 YYREEE (reference sequence). Trimming removed 1 base from V and 3 bases from J, with 4 bases in between. The CDR3 length is 12 residues. The CDR3 sequence: CASSLLDTEAFF. CDR3 coding DNA: TGTGCCAGCAGCTTGCTAGACACTGAAGCTTTCTTT. Looking up the rest from reference TRBV5-4 and TRBJ1-1 gives the full variable domain: ETGVTQSPTHLIKTRGQQVTLRCSSQSGHNTVSWYQQALGQGPQFIFQYYREEENGRGNFPPRFSGLQFPNYSSELNVNALELDDSALYLCASSLLDTEAFFGQGTRLTVV.

This clone was recorded a few times. The chain recombines TRBV2 with TRBJ1-1, with TRBD1 as a possible D gene (6 bases). This CDR3 is 13 amino acids long. Looked up from germline, CDR1 is SNHLY and CDR2 is FYNNEI. V was clipped by 7 bases and J by 1 base, with 10 bases between them. The chain's CDR3 is CASTKDRNTEAFF. DNA of the CDR3: TGTGCCAGCACCAAGGACAGGAACACTGAAGCTTTCTTT. The complete variable domain, with remaining parts taken from reference TRBV2 and TRBJ1-1, reads EPEVTQTPSHQVTQMGQEVILRCVPISNHLYFYWYRQILGQKVEFLVSFYNNEISEKSEIFDDQFSVERPDGSNFTLKIRSTKLEDSAMYFCASTKDRNTEAFFGQGTRLTVV.

V gene TRBV5-1 combines with J gene TRBJ2-1; D is ambiguous. The germline gives CDR1 SGHRS, CDR2 YFSETQ. Trimming took off 0 bases at V and 6 bases at J, with 10 bases between the two ends. CDR3 length: 14 residues. CDR3 DNA sequence: TGCGCCAGCAGCTTGGGGAACGCGGTCAATGAGCAGTTCTTC. Its protein product is CASSLGNAVNEQFF. Combining the CDR3 with reference TRBV5-1 and TRBJ2-1 gives the whole variable domain KAGVTQTPRYLIKTRGQQVTLSCSPISGHRSVSWYQQTPGQGLQFLFEYFSETQRNKGNFPGRFSGRQFSNSRSEMNVSTLELGDSALYLCASSLGNAVNEQFFGPGTRLTVL.

The V gene is TRBV4-3, the J gene TRBJ1-3; D not certain. Germline values: CDR1 LGHNA, CDR2 YSLEER. Trimming took 1 base from V and 1 from J, leaving 8 bases between them. The CDR3 contains 15 residues. The CDR3 region has the DNA TGCGCCAGCAGCCAAGTGACGGGTTCTGGAAACACCATATATTTT. It is translated as CASSQVTGSGNTIYF.